These T cell receptor beta chains were read from a single sample in a study of blood T cell repertoires in COVID-19. The repertoire was sequenced with immunoSEQ multiplex PCR; TCRdb's copy has only in-frame clones and lacks some. The table includes approximately 220,000 clones, approximately 83% detected once. The specimen sequenced was PBMCs or T cells enriched from blood (not recorded which). The receptors come from a woman between 35 and 50 years old with acute COVID-19. Both conserved end residues are part of each CDR3. D genes are given only for firm matches. Clone size is stated in some rows and not others, as once, few, many or a class when expanded.

DNA: TGTGCCACCAGCAGGATATTAACAGGGGTCACCACCTACGAGCAGTACTTC
CDR3: CATSRILTGVTTYEQYF
size: few
J: TRBJ2-7
D: TRBD1
V: TRBV15
length: 17

DNA: TGTGCCAGCAGCGACGATGGAGCCTCTGAAGCTTTCTTT
CDR3: CASSDDGASEAFF
size: NA
J: TRBJ1-1
D: NA
V: TRBV9
length: 13

DNA: TGTGCCAGCAGTTACCACGCGGGTAACTATGGCTACACCTTC
CDR3: CASSYHAGNYGYTF
size: NA
J: TRBJ1-2
D: NA
V: TRBV6-5
length: 14

DNA: TGTGCCAGTAGTATCCGGGAGGGCTCCTACGAGCAGTACTTC
CDR3: CASSIREGSYEQYF
size: NA
J: TRBJ2-7
D: TRBD2
V: TRBV19
length: 14

DNA: TGCGCCAGCAGCATATCCAGGGGCCGTCAAACCGGGGAGCTGTTTTTT
CDR3: CASSISRGRQTGELFF
size: NA
J: TRBJ2-2
D: NA
V: TRBV5-1
length: 16

DNA: TGTGCCAGCAGTTTATTTTTGGGCCGGGAGCTGTTTTTT
CDR3: CASSLFLGRELFF
size: NA
J: TRBJ2-2
D: NA
V: TRBV27
length: 13

DNA: TGTGCCAGCAGCCAAGAAGGGTCACAGGGGGCGCAGCTTAGTGGCTACACCTTC
CDR3: CASSQEGSQGAQLSGYTF
size: NA
J: TRBJ1-2
D: TRBD1
V: TRBV4-2
length: 18

DNA: TGTGCCAGCTCCCTCTCCGGCGGGGGGGCAAACAATGAGCAGTTCTTC
CDR3: CASSLSGGGANNEQFF
size: NA
J: TRBJ2-1
D: TRBD2
V: TRBV18
length: 16

DNA: TGTGCCAGCCATCCGAGCATGCCCAATCAGCCCCAGCATTTT
CDR3: CASHPSMPNQPQHF
size: NA
J: TRBJ1-5
D: NA
V: TRBV6-5
length: 14

DNA: TGTGCCAGCAGCCCAAGGGGTTGGGGTGGCGGGAACCAAGAGACCCAGTACTTC
CDR3: CASSPRGWGGGNQETQYF
size: NA
J: TRBJ2-5
D: NA
V: TRBV7-2
length: 18

DNA: TGTGCCAGCAGTTTGGACTACCGAGAGACCCAGTACTTC
CDR3: CASSLDYRETQYF
size: NA
J: TRBJ2-5
D: NA
V: TRBV12-3/TRBV12-4
length: 13

DNA: TGCGCCAGCAGTCCTCGAGCTCCCTTCACAGATACGCAGTATTTT
CDR3: CASSPRAPFTDTQYF
size: NA
J: TRBJ2-3
D: NA
V: TRBV23-1
length: 15

DNA: TGTGCCAGCAGCCTCCTACCGGGGTTTGGCAATCAGCCCCAGCATTTT
CDR3: CASSLLPGFGNQPQHF
size: NA
J: TRBJ1-5
D: NA
V: TRBV7-2
length: 16

DNA: TGTGCCAGCAGTAACCGCGGACTAGCGTCAGAGACCCAGTACTTC
CDR3: CASSNRGLASETQYF
size: NA
J: TRBJ2-5
D: TRBD2
V: TRBV6-5
length: 15

DNA: TGTGCCAGCAGCCCGGGACTAGCGAGGGCAGATACGCAGTATTTT
CDR3: CASSPGLARADTQYF
size: NA
J: TRBJ2-3
D: TRBD2
V: TRBV7-9
length: 15

DNA: TGTGCCAGCAGTTGGGGACATCTAATTAACACCGGGGAGCTGTTTTTT
CDR3: CASSWGHLINTGELFF
size: NA
J: TRBJ2-2
D: NA
V: TRBV6-5
length: 16

DNA: TGTGCCAGCTGGGCAGGCCTGAACACTGAAGCTTTCTTT
CDR3: CASWAGLNTEAFF
size: NA
J: TRBJ1-1
D: NA
V: TRBV2
length: 13

DNA: TGTGCCAGCACACATTGGCCCCGGGACTATGGCTACACCTTC
CDR3: CASTHWPRDYGYTF
size: NA
J: TRBJ1-2
D: NA
V: TRBV28
length: 14

DNA: TGTGCCAGCAGCAAAGCGGGGGGGAAATCCTACAATGAGCAGTTCTTC
CDR3: CASSKAGGKSYNEQFF
size: NA
J: TRBJ2-1
D: TRBD2
V: TRBV5-4
length: 16

DNA: TGTGCCACCAGCAGAGACAGGGGGCTTGGCACAGATACGCAGTATTTT
CDR3: CATSRDRGLGTDTQYF
size: NA
J: TRBJ2-3
D: TRBD1
V: TRBV15
length: 16

DNA: TGCGCCAGCAGCTTGGTTAGTAACCCCACAGATACGCAGTATTTT
CDR3: CASSLVSNPTDTQYF
size: NA
J: TRBJ2-3
D: NA
V: TRBV5-1
length: 15

DNA: TGCGCCAGCAGCTCACTAGCGGGATGGAAAAACATTCAGTACTTC
CDR3: CASSSLAGWKNIQYF
size: few
J: TRBJ2-4
D: TRBD2
V: TRBV5-1
length: 15

DNA: TGTGCCAGCAGCCAAGGGTTTGCTAGGACGAACACCGGGGAGCTGTTTTTT
CDR3: CASSQGFARTNTGELFF
size: once
J: TRBJ2-2
D: NA
V: TRBV3-1/TRBV3-2
length: 17

DNA: TGTGCCAGCAGCTTGGACAGGGCCGGGGAGCTGTTTTTT
CDR3: CASSLDRAGELFF
size: NA
J: TRBJ2-2
D: TRBD1
V: TRBV3-1/TRBV3-2
length: 13